These 2 T cell receptor beta chains came from one sample sequenced in a study of low-dose radiotherapy and immunotherapy resistance in tumors. Covering alpha and beta chains, TRAV- and TRBV-specific primers were used for the first-strand cDNA. TCRs were put through 20 PCR cycles of amplification with Phusion. A constant-region primer and the V-primer adapter served as the primer pair. TCRdb analysed the reads with MiXCR anew, one entry per CDR3 protein. Altogether about 39,000 distinct CDR3 sequences are present, roughly 20% being singletons, with the ten largest covering about a tenth. Time point of the sample: after trial treatment. As to treatment: LDRT plus nivolumab, ipilimumab, low-dose cyclophosphamide and aspirin (RACIN trial). The source was PBMCs, collected after low-dose radiotherapy plus immunotherapy. These TCRs come from a female donor with ovarian cancer.

About this clonotype: This probably arose from a read error, given a far larger clone one base away. The V call is TRBV9, the J call TRBJ2-5; D call uncertain. Between the trimmed V and J ends, which lost 4 bases and 11 bases, there was a span of 21 bases. This CDR3 spans 14 amino acids. Germline V gives CDR1 SGDLS, CDR2 YYNGEE. CDR3 loop: CASSPSTARNEQYF. The CDR3 bases are TGTGCCAGCAGCCCTTCGACCGCCCGTAATGAGCAGTACTTC.

This clonotype was picked up many times. V gene TRBV19 combines with J gene TRBJ2-3; D not resolved. This CDR3 has 14 residues. V lost 2 bases and J lost 3, with 9 bases in between. The germline gives CDR1 LNHDA, CDR2 SQIVND (reference sequence). CDR3 residues: CASSISRTTDTQYF. The CDR3 nucleotides are TGTGCCAGTAGTATATCCAGGACGACAGATACGCAGTATTTT.